This is a list of T cell receptor beta chains from one sample in a study of blood T cell repertoires in COVID-19. Sequencing was performed with immunoSEQ multiplex PCR; in TCRdb, only in-frame clones are kept and a portion is missing. The data contain a few hundred thousand clones, about four fifths of them singletons. Specimen: peripheral blood. The receptors were gathered from an elderly woman with acute or convalescent COVID-19. Both conserved end residues are part of each CDR3. Fields, in order: clone size, J gene, D gene, V gene, CDR3 protein, CDR3 DNA. The D gene is left open where the match is weak. Only part of the rows carry a size: once, few, many, or a class if the clone is expanded.

NA	TRBJ1-1	TRBD1	TRBV7-9	CASSPPWTGMNTEAFF	TGTGCCAGCAGCCCCCCTTGGACAGGAATGAACACTGAAGCTTTCTTT
once	TRBJ2-2	NA	TRBV30	CAWRPLVNTGELFF	TGTGCCTGGAGGCCGCTAGTGAACACCGGGGAGCTGTTTTTT
NA	TRBJ2-1	TRBD2	TRBV5-1	CASSLGTSGGRNEQFF	TGCGCCAGCAGCTTGGGGACTAGCGGGGGCCGAAATGAGCAGTTCTTC
NA	TRBJ2-7	NA	TRBV11-2	CASSLVRDSAYEQYF	TGTGCCAGCAGCTTAGTTCGTGACTCGGCCTACGAGCAGTACTTC
NA	TRBJ1-2	NA	TRBV9	CASSVEAASTYGYTF	TGTGCCAGCAGCGTAGAGGCGGCTTCTACCTATGGCTACACCTTC
NA	TRBJ1-5	NA	TRBV13	CASSLQGTQPQHF	TGTGCCAGCAGCCTTCAGGGGACTCAGCCCCAGCATTTT
NA	TRBJ2-1	NA	TRBV9	CASSVAGGLTNEQFF	TGTGCCAGCAGCGTGGCTGGGGGACTGACCAATGAGCAGTTCTTC
NA	TRBJ1-1	TRBD1	TRBV27	CASSPDRVRTEAFF	TGTGCCAGCAGTCCCGACAGGGTCCGGACTGAAGCTTTCTTT
NA	TRBJ1-2	NA	TRBV2	CASIFETQANYGYTF	TGTGCCAGCATTTTCGAGACTCAAGCTAACTATGGCTACACCTTC
NA	TRBJ1-5	NA	TRBV6-5	CASRLQGDSNQPQHF	TGTGCCAGCAGACTACAGGGAGACAGCAATCAGCCCCAGCATTTT
NA	TRBJ1-5	NA	TRBV7-9	CASSGGTEPNQPQHF	TGTGCCAGCAGCGGGGGGACGGAACCCAATCAGCCCCAGCATTTT
NA	TRBJ2-1	NA	TRBV7-7	CASSPRGQIPYNEQFF	TGTGCTAGCAGCCCCCGTGGGCAAATCCCCTACAATGAGCAGTTCTTC
NA	TRBJ2-1	NA	TRBV27	CASSSGGTLSYNEQFF	TGTGCCAGCAGTTCCGGGGGAACCCTTTCCTACAATGAGCAGTTCTTC
NA	TRBJ1-3	TRBD1	TRBV29-1	CSARVGGSSSGNTIYF	TGCAGCGCCCGAGTAGGGGGCTCTTCCTCTGGAAACACCATATATTTT
few	TRBJ2-1	NA	TRBV9	CASSQTGGGLFYNEQFF	TGTGCCAGCAGCCAGACCGGCGGGGGCCTATTCTACAATGAGCAGTTCTTC
NA	TRBJ2-2	NA	TRBV3-1/TRBV3-2	CASSQDLTAPRTGELFF	TGTGCCAGCAGCCAAGATTTGACAGCCCCACGTACCGGGGAGCTGTTTTTT
NA	TRBJ1-3	NA	TRBV10-2	CASSRGSSGNTIYF	TGCGCCAGCAGTAGGGGGAGCTCTGGAAACACCATATATTTT
NA	TRBJ1-2	NA	TRBV9	CASSVDDSYGYTF	TGTGCCAGCAGCGTCGACGACAGCTATGGCTACACCTTC
NA	TRBJ2-3	TRBD2	TRBV5-1	CASALAATDTQYF	TGCGCCAGCGCACTAGCGGCCACAGATACGCAGTATTTT
NA	TRBJ2-5	NA	TRBV6-2/TRBV6-3	CASSYSNEGETQYF	TGTGCCAGCAGTTACTCCAATGAGGGAGAGACCCAGTACTTC
NA	TRBJ2-3	TRBD2	TRBV19	CASSPRTSGVGDTQYF	TGTGCCAGTAGTCCCCGGACTAGCGGGGTAGGAGATACGCAGTATTTT
NA	TRBJ2-1	NA	TRBV5-4	CASSPGTQKYNEQFF	TGTGCCAGCAGCCCCGGGACTCAAAAGTACAATGAGCAGTTCTTC
NA	TRBJ2-7	TRBD2	TRBV7-3	CASSLSGGAGYEQYF	TGTGCCAGCAGCTTAAGCGGGGGGGCCGGATACGAGCAGTACTTC